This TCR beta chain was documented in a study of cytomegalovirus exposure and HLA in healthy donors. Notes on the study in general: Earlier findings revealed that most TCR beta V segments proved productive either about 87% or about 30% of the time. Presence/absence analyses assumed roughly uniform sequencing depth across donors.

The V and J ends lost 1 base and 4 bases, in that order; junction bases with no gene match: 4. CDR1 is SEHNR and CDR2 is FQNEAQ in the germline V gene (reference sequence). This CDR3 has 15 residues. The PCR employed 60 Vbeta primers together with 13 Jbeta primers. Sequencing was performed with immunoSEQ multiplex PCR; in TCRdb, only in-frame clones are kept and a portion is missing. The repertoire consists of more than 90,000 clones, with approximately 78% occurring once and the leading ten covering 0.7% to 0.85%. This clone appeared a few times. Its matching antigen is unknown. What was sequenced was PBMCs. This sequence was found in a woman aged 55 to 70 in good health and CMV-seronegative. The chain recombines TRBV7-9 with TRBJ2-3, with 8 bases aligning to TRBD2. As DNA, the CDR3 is TGTGCCAGCAGCTTAGGGGCTAGCGGGTCAGATACGCAGTATTTT. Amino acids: CASSLGASGSDTQYF.